This passage covers 15 T cell receptor beta chains from one sample sequenced in a study of blood T cell repertoires in COVID-19. The method was immunoSEQ multiplex PCR; TCRdb's version includes in-frame clones alone and lacks a portion of them. The table lists some 240,000 clones, roughly 85% of them singletons. Sequenced input: peripheral blood. Receptor source: a woman between 65 and 79 years old with COVID-19, enrolled during active disease.

The gene calls are TRBV7-2 and TRBJ2-3; 12 bases are shared with TRBD2. Germline V gene data show CDR1 as SGHTA and CDR2 as FQGNSA. Trimming took 6 bases from V and 4 from J; bases not matched to a gene: 5. CDR3 size: 15 residues. The CDR3 DNA follows: TGTGCCAGCAGTCGGCTAGCGGGGGGGCCAGATACGCAGTATTTT. Amino acids: CASSRLAGGPDTQYF.

The chain couples TRBV11-3 to TRBJ2-1; 9 positions match TRBD2. CDR1 and CDR2 from the germline V gene are SGHNT and YENEEA. V was clipped by 1 base and J by 9 bases; unmatched bases: 10. The CDR3 covers 16 residues. The CDR3 here is CASSLAFWTSESEQFF. CDR3 sequence (DNA): TGTGCCAGCAGCTTAGCGTTTTGGACTAGCGAGAGTGAGCAGTTCTTC.

The CDR3 protein is CASSRRTGMDQPQHF. The CDR3 nucleotides are TGTGCCAGCAGCCGCCGGACAGGGATGGATCAGCCCCAGCATTTT. The V gene is TRBV7-2, the J gene TRBJ1-5, with 8 bases identical to TRBD1. Germline V gives CDR1 SGHTA, CDR2 FQGNSA. With V trimmed by 5 bases and J by 5 bases, 8 bases remained unmatched. This CDR3 is built from 15 residues.

This sequence joins TRBV10-3 and TRBJ1-1; 9 bases align to TRBD1. CDR1 ENHRY and CDR2 SYGVKD come from the germline V gene. V was pared by 9 bases and J by 2 bases, with 13 bases of the junction left unmatched. This CDR3 region has 16 residues. The DNA of the CDR3 is TGTGCCATAAAACCGGGACAGGGCACGTCAAACACTGAAGCTTTCTTT. Protein: CAIKPGQGTSNTEAFF.

V usage is TRBV27 and J usage is TRBJ2-1; D not certain. The germline V gene encodes CDR1 MNHEY and CDR2 SMNVEV (reference sequence). Trimming shortened V by 2 bases and J by 8 bases, and 10 bases separated the two germline ends. The CDR3 sequence is 13 residues long. CDR3 DNA: TGTGCCAGCAGTTTAACAGCCCGCGATGAGCAGTTCTTC. Translating gives CASSLTARDEQFF.

The chain uses TRBV24-1 and TRBJ1-2; TRBD1 matches at 7 bases. This CDR3 is built from 14 residues. Germline V gene data show CDR1 as KGHDR and CDR2 as SFDVKD. After removal of 7 bases from V and 3 bases from J, the junction contained 7 bases not matched to a gene. CDR3 sequence reads: CATSPPTGDYGYTF. The CDR3 bases are TGTGCCACCAGCCCCCCAACAGGGGACTATGGCTACACCTTC.

The chain is built from TRBV6-5 and TRBJ1-2; unclear D gene. V lost 7 bases and J 7 bases, leaving 16 bases between the germline ends. Looked up from germline, CDR1 is MNHEY and CDR2 is SVGAGI. The CDR3 totals 13 residues. In DNA, the CDR3 is TGTGCCAGCACCCGACGTGAGGGATCTGGCTACACCTTC. It translates to CASTRREGSGYTF.

V is TRBV19 and J is TRBJ1-5, with 7 bases lining up with TRBD1. There are 14 residues in the CDR3. Germline V gives CDR1 LNHDA, CDR2 SQIVND (reference sequence). V lost 4 bases to trimming and J lost 7 bases; unmatched junction nucleotides: 7. CDR3 nucleotide sequence: TGTGCCAGTAGTACATCAGGGGGATCCCAGCCCCAGCATTTT. This encodes CASSTSGGSQPQHF.

The V gene is TRBV24-1, the J gene TRBJ2-5; 9 bases are a match to TRBD2. The CDR3 has 16 amino acids. CDR1 and CDR2 from the germline V gene are KGHDR and SFDVKD. Unmatched junction bases numbered 10, after V lost 4 bases and J lost 5 bases. The CDR3: CATSDPEIAGVETQYF. In nucleotides, the CDR3 is TGTGCCACCAGTGACCCTGAGATAGCGGGGGTGGAGACCCAGTACTTC.

This clone appeared a single time. V and J are TRBV5-1 and TRBJ2-1; the match to TRBD1 covers 9 bases. The CDR3 loop spans 16 amino acids. V was clipped by 2 bases and J by 4 bases; unmatched bases: 7. Germline-derived CDR1 and CDR2 are SGHRS and YFSETQ. The CDR3 spells CASSLDLTGGYNEQFF. CDR3 sequence (DNA): TGCGCCAGCAGCTTAGATTTGACAGGGGGGTACAATGAGCAGTTCTTC.

V and J are TRBV11-3 and TRBJ2-7; possible D gene TRBD1, 5 bases. V shed 4 bases and J shed 2 bases, with 15 bases lying between them. CDR1 and CDR2 from the germline V gene are SGHNT and YENEEA. The CDR3 runs 15 residues. The DNA for the CDR3 is TGTGCCAGCAGCTCCCGTGGGGCTCACACCTACGAGCAGTACTTC. It specifies CASSSRGAHTYEQYF.

This clone occurred once. The chain employs TRBV5-4 and TRBJ2-1, with D possibly being TRBD1 (6 bases). CDR1 is SGHNT and CDR2 is YYREEE in the germline V gene (reference sequence). V dropped 2 bases and J dropped 0 bases, with 12 bases sitting between them. The CDR3 runs 16 residues. CDR3 sequence (DNA): TGTGCCAGCAGCTTCCCGCAGGGGAGCTCCTACAATGAGCAGTTCTTC. It translates to CASSFPQGSSYNEQFF.

As to this clone: The sample has other DNA sequences that encode this CDR3 too. The gene calls are TRBV7-9 and TRBJ1-3; tentative D call: TRBD1 (6 bases). V dropped 3 bases and J dropped 4 bases, with 13 bases sitting between them. The CDR3 loop spans 15 amino acids. Germline loops: CDR1 SEHNR, CDR2 FQNEAQ (reference sequence). Here the CDR3 reads CASSLGSGAGNTIYF. Written as DNA, the CDR3 is TGTGCCAGCAGCTTGGGATCAGGGGCCGGAAACACCATATATTTT.

CDR3 bases: TGTGCCAGCAGTTTGTCCGACAGGGGAGAGACCCAGTACTTC. The encoded protein is CASSLSDRGETQYF. The chain is built from TRBV27 and TRBJ2-5; 8 bases fit TRBD1. CDR1 is MNHEY, CDR2 SMNVEV, per germline (reference sequence). This CDR3 spans 14 amino acids. V shed 3 bases and J 4 bases; nucleotides not matched to a gene: 4.

The chain combines TRBV5-4 with TRBJ1-3; TRBD1 is a possible D gene (6 bases). This CDR3 is built from 17 residues. The V gene's germline CDR1 is SGHNT and CDR2 YYREEE (reference sequence). The V and J ends lost 2 bases and 0 bases respectively, with 15 bases between them. The CDR3 nucleotides are TGTGCCAGCAGCTTTAACCCGACAGGCAACTCTGGAAACACCATATATTTT. Translated: CASSFNPTGNSGNTIYF.